The next 30 T cell receptor beta chains were all read from a single sample in a study of blood T cells in healthy people across ages. Sample-barcoded 5' priming and a J-beta primer mix drove a second PCR of about 6 to 12 cycles. TCRdb processed the 5' RACE reads anew with MiXCR; each CDR3 protein has one entry. The table has some 1.4 million distinct CDR3 sequences, roughly 40% seen once; the top ten hold roughly 8.2%. The sequenced sample consisted of blood. The receptors originated from a woman aged 18-35 years in good health.

This clonotype turned up a few times. The junction departs from the called germline gene at one end, perhaps through a read error. The chain employs TRBV7-9 and TRBJ2-7; 13 bases map to TRBD2. CDR3 length: 16 residues. Germline CDR1 SEHNR, CDR2 FQNEAQ (reference sequence). CDR3 amino acids: CASSPGTSGIAYEQYF. The DNA for the CDR3 is TGCGCCAGCAGCCCAGGGACTAGCGGGATCGCCTACGAGCAGTACTTC.

V usage is TRBV28 and J usage is TRBJ1-5; 8 nucleotides line up with TRBD1. The CDR3 totals 14 residues. CDR1 is MDHEN, CDR2 SYDVKM, per germline. The junction had 2 bases not matched to a gene; V was cut back by 6 bases and J by 1 base. The CDR3 spells CASRTGESNQPQHF. The CDR3 DNA is TGTGCCAGCAGGACAGGGGAAAGCAATCAGCCCCAGCATTTT.

The chain uses TRBV6-1 and TRBJ2-7, with 9 bases that match TRBD1. Losses at the gene ends were 6 bases for V and 1 base for J; bases not matched to a gene: 7. This CDR3 comprises 15 residues. The germline gives CDR1 MNHNS, CDR2 SASEGT. In DNA, the CDR3 is TGTGCCAGCAGGGAGGTCGGACAGGGGTCCTACGAGCAGTACTTC. Translating gives CASREVGQGSYEQYF.

This clonotype was picked up one time. A junction end diverges from the germline sequence, so it may reflect a read error. V gene TRBV10-2 combines with J gene TRBJ2-3; D is unresolved. CDR1 WSHSY and CDR2 SAAADI come from the germline V gene. The CDR3 length is 15 residues. The CDR3 region is CACSVGATNTDTQYF. In DNA form, the CDR3 reads TGCGCCTGCAGTGTCGGAGCGACCAACACAGATACGCAGTATTTT.

The sample holds a few counts of this clonotype. This chain joins TRBV5-5 and TRBJ2-7; 10 bases are shared with TRBD2. Germline-derived CDR1 and CDR2 are SGHKS and YYEKEE (reference sequence). V gave up 3 bases and J gave up 4 bases; unmatched junction bases: 7. This CDR3 comprises 15 residues. The chain's CDR3 is CASSSSTSGRYEQYF. CDR3 DNA sequence: TGTGCCAGCAGCTCTTCGACTAGCGGGCGTTACGAGCAGTACTTC. The full variable domain, in which reference TRBV5-5 and TRBJ2-7 provide the parts outside the CDR3, is DAGVTQSPTHLIKTRGQQVTLRCSPISGHKSVSWYQQVLGQGPQFIFQYYEKEERGRGNFPDRFSARQFPNYSSELNVNALLLGDSALYLCASSSSTSGRYEQYFGPGTRLTVT.

The chain employs TRBV3-1 and TRBJ1-1; a possible D gene is TRBD1 (5 bases). Germline V gives CDR1 LGHDT, CDR2 YNNKEL (reference sequence). The ends were cut back, 1 base at V and 0 bases at J, with 15 bases in the middle. The CDR3 is made up of 17 amino acids. CDR3 DNA: TGTGCCAGCAGCCAAGTTTTTAGGGGACTTATGAACACTGAAGCTTTCTTT. Translation gives CASSQVFRGLMNTEAFF.

The chain carries TRBV20-1 and TRBJ2-3, with TRBD2 matching over 7 bases. V gave up 4 bases and J gave up 2 bases; unmatched junction bases: 9. This CDR3 is 15 amino acids long. Looked up from germline, CDR1 is DFQATT and CDR2 is SNEGSKA (reference sequence). The CDR3 DNA reads TGCAGTGCTAACGCTCGGCGGGGGACCACAGATACGCAGTATTTT. Translated: CSANARRGTTDTQYF.

This chain connects TRBV9 to TRBJ2-5; 9 bases fit TRBD2. CDR3 length: 15 amino acids. Per germline, CDR1 SGDLS and CDR2 YYNGEE. V lost 0 bases, J lost 11 bases, and 11 bases stayed unmatched. The CDR3 DNA is TGTGCCAGCAGCGTAGGGGGCGGGAGGGCCGATGAGCAGTACTTC. This sequence encodes CASSVGGGRADEQYF.

The CDR3 reads CASSEGWRQPQHF. The CDR3 DNA follows: TGTGCCAGCAGTGAAGGGTGGCGCCAGCCCCAGCATTTT. The chain couples TRBV6-1 to TRBJ1-5; D not certain. Germline V gene lookup returns CDR1 MNHNS and CDR2 SASEGT. The CDR3 is made up of 13 amino acids. Trimming cost V 1 base and J 7 bases, with 8 bases left between them.

V is TRBV7-2 and J is TRBJ2-3; D might be TRBD2 (5 bases). The CDR3 spans 13 residues. Between the trimmed V and J ends, which lost 8 bases and 0 bases, there was a span of 9 bases. Germline V gene data show CDR1 as SGHTA and CDR2 as FQGNSA. Here the CDR3 reads CASDLASTDTQYF. In DNA form, the CDR3 reads TGTGCCAGCGACTTAGCGAGCACAGATACGCAGTATTTT.

In regard to this clonotype: No conserved phenylalanine or tryptophan is present at the end of the CDR3, so a read error is the likely explanation. The limits of the CDR3 on the DNA are not certain, so only TCRdb's listed CDR3 is given. The chain recombines TRBV12-3 or TRBV12-4 with TRBJ2-3; the table calls TRBD2, which could not be checked here. The CDR3 adds up to 15 amino acids, both ends counted. CDR3: CASSFGTVRADVEYS.

The J gene is TRBJ1-5, the V gene TRBV12-3 or TRBV12-4, with TRBD1 matching over 7 bases. This CDR3 comprises 15 residues. Unmatched junction bases numbered 9, after V lost 6 bases and J lost 4 bases. The CDR3 region is CASSPWGQRNQPQHF. In nucleotides, the CDR3 is TGTGCCAGCAGCCCGTGGGGACAGCGAAATCAGCCCCAGCATTTT.

Of note for this clonotype: Here the CDR3 omits its conserved ending phenylalanine or tryptophan, so a read error is the likely source. This sequence joins TRBV9 and TRBJ2-3, with 13 bases that match TRBD2. The V gene's germline CDR1 is SGDLS and CDR2 YYNGEE. The CDR3 consists of 17 residues. With 3 bases clipped from V and 4 bases from J, the junction kept 8 bases outside the gene matches. CDR3 loop: CASSGTSGRIQADTQYV. In DNA, the CDR3 is TGTGCCAGCAGCGGGACTAGCGGGAGAATACAAGCAGATACGCAGTATGTT.

This clonotype has ten or more counts. The V call is TRBV7-9, the J call TRBJ2-3; 7 positions match TRBD2. This CDR3 is built from 14 residues. V lost 3 bases, J lost 4 bases, and 4 bases stayed unmatched. CDR1 and CDR2 (germline): SEHNR, FQNEAQ (reference sequence). This CDR3 is CASSFTSGADTQYF. The CDR3 DNA reads TGTGCCAGCAGCTTTACAAGCGGGGCAGATACGCAGTATTTT.

The CDR3 nucleotides are TGCAGCCTGATGGGGTCTACTTCTGGGGCCAACGTCCTGACTTTC. It yields the protein CSLMGSTSGANVLTF. The chain combines TRBV20-1 with TRBJ2-6, with D uncertain. The CDR3 sequence is 15 residues long. Per germline, CDR1 DFQATT and CDR2 SNEGSKA (reference sequence).

V gene TRBV3-1 combines with J gene TRBJ2-5; possibly TRBD1 for D (6 bases). Per germline, CDR1 LGHDT and CDR2 YNNKEL (reference sequence). The CDR3 loop spans 15 amino acids. V dropped 4 bases and J dropped 11 bases, with 23 bases sitting between them. CDR3 in amino acids: CASSLGGQIDNEQYF. The CDR3 DNA follows: TGTGCCAGCAGCCTCGGAGGACAGATAGACAATGAGCAGTACTTC.

In its sample, this clonotype was seen many times. The V gene is TRBV7-9, the J gene TRBJ2-3, with a tentative D call TRBD2 (6 bases). Per germline, CDR1 SEHNR and CDR2 FQNEAQ (reference sequence). Trimming took 4 bases from V and 1 from J, leaving 6 bases between them. CDR3 length equals 13 residues. As DNA, the CDR3 is TGTGCCAGCAGCTCGGGGGGCACAGATACGCAGTATTTT. It yields the protein CASSSGGTDTQYF.

This clonotype showed up just a few times. V gene TRBV2 combines with J gene TRBJ2-1; 8 nucleotides line up with TRBD2. TRBJ2-7 explains the end of the DNA better; the J call may be wrong. Per the germline V gene, CDR1 is SNHLY and CDR2 is FYNNEI. The CDR3 consists of 16 residues. The CDR3 DNA is TGTGCCAGCAGTGAAGCTTTGGGGACTAGATCCAATGAGCAGTACTTC. It translates to CASSEALGTRSNEQYF.

The chain carries TRBV27 and TRBJ1-1, with TRBD1 identical over 10 bases. The CDR3 spans 15 residues. Germline V gene sequence: CDR1 MNHEY, CDR2 SMNVEV (reference sequence). J lost 6 bases, V lost 5 bases, and 9 bases had no gene match. CDR3 amino acids: CASSRPLGTGAEAFF. The CDR3 region has the DNA TGTGCCAGCAGTCGCCCCCTCGGGACAGGGGCTGAAGCTTTCTTT.

This chain joins TRBV27 and TRBJ1-6; 8 nucleotides line up with TRBD1. Germline V CDR1 and CDR2: MNHEY, SMNVEV (reference sequence). J gave up 7 bases and V 6 bases, and 2 bases lay outside the gene matches. CDR3 length: 13 amino acids. The CDR3 sequence: CASRDRVNSPLHF. In DNA form, the CDR3 reads TGTGCCAGCAGGGACAGGGTCAATTCACCCCTCCACTTT.

The CDR3 DNA is TGTGCCAGCAGCCAAGGTCGGCTAGCGGGCAATGAGCAGTACTTC. Translation: CASSQGRLAGNEQYF. The chain employs TRBV14 and TRBJ2-5, with 8 bases identical to TRBD2. CDR3 length: 15 residues. V trimming: 1 base; J trimming: 11 bases; junction bases outside the gene matches: 12. Per germline, CDR1 SGHDN and CDR2 FVKESK. The variable domain in full, with the rest retrieved from reference TRBV14 and TRBJ2-5, is EAGVTQFPSHSVIEKGQTVTLRCDPISGHDNLYWYRRVMGKEIKFLLHFVKESKQDESGMPNNRFLAERTGGTYSTLKVQPAELEDSGVYFCASSQGRLAGNEQYFGPGTRLLVL.

The sample holds a few counts of this clonotype. The chain recombines TRBV6-2 or TRBV6-3 with TRBJ2-7; 12 bases match TRBD2. The CDR3 covers 15 residues. V shed 7 bases and J 0 bases; nucleotides not matched to a gene: 4. Germline CDR1 and CDR2: MNHEY and SVGEGT. The DNA for the CDR3 is TGTGCCAGCAAGCTAGCGGGAGGGCACTCCTACGAGCAGTACTTC. As protein: CASKLAGGHSYEQYF.

The sample holds a few counts of this clonotype. The rearrangement joins TRBV7-9 to TRBJ2-5, with TRBD2 matching over 13 bases. V was pared by 4 bases and J by 4 bases, with 9 bases of the junction left unmatched. This CDR3 has 17 residues. Germline V gene lookup returns CDR1 SEHNR and CDR2 FQNEAQ (reference sequence). The CDR3, as DNA: TGTGCCAGCAGCTCCCCGACTAGCGGGAGGTTCAGAGAGACCCAGTACTTC. It codes for CASSSPTSGRFRETQYF.

This clonotype was found a few times. This chain joins TRBV12-3 or TRBV12-4 and TRBJ2-5; 14 bases match TRBD2. V lost 5 bases, J lost 3 bases, and 2 bases stayed unmatched. CDR3 length equals 15 residues. The CDR3 region is CASSGTSGGKETQYF. For the CDR3, the DNA is TGTGCCAGCAGTGGGACTAGCGGGGGAAAAGAGACCCAGTACTTC.

The table lists this clonotype with a count of one. The rearrangement joins TRBV6-6 to TRBJ1-5; 7 nucleotides agree with TRBD1. Germline CDR1 reads MNHNY; CDR2 reads SVGAGI (reference sequence). The CDR3 sequence is 16 residues long. V trimming: 5 bases; J trimming: 3 bases; junction bases outside the gene matches: 10. The CDR3 DNA reads as TGTGCCAGCAGTCTACAGGGACAGCCCTACAATCAGCCCCAGCATTTT. Translated: CASSLQGQPYNQPQHF.

The J gene is TRBJ2-7, the V gene TRBV7-2; D is possibly TRBD1 or TRBD2 (6 bases each). This CDR3 region has 18 residues. The V end was cut by 5 bases, the J end by 0 bases, with 23 bases between. The germline V gene has CDR1 SGHTA and CDR2 FQGNSA. The CDR3 coding sequence is TGTGCCAGCAGCCAGGGGCACGTCGGGACTTATATCTCCTACGAGCAGTACTTC. Protein product: CASSQGHVGTYISYEQYF.

J is TRBJ2-2 and V is TRBV6-2 or TRBV6-3; D is uncertain. V was cut by 6 bases and J by 6 bases, with 8 bases left in between. CDR1 is MNHEY and CDR2 is SVGEGT in the germline V gene. The CDR3 has 12 residues. CDR3 sequence: CASRPASGELFF. CDR3 DNA: TGTGCCAGCAGGCCGGCTTCCGGGGAGCTGTTTTTT.

Many counts were recorded for this clonotype. This sequence joins TRBV7-2 and TRBJ2-3; 7 positions match TRBD2. J was trimmed by 1 base and V by 1 base; bases with no gene match: 5. Germline V gene sequence: CDR1 SGHTA, CDR2 FQGNSA. The CDR3 is made up of 16 amino acids. The CDR3 here is CASSLGGLAGTDTQYF. In DNA form, the CDR3 reads TGTGCCAGCAGCTTAGGTGGTCTAGCGGGCACAGATACGCAGTATTTT.

J is TRBJ1-5 and V is TRBV4-2; D gene ambiguous. CDR3 length: 15 residues. Per germline, CDR1 LGHNA and CDR2 YNFKEQ. Trimming cost V 1 base and J 5 bases, with 12 bases left between them. The CDR3 protein is CASSQVAGSDQPQHF. For the CDR3, the DNA is TGTGCCAGCAGCCAAGTGGCTGGGAGCGATCAGCCCCAGCATTTT.

This chain links TRBV20-1 with TRBJ2-5; TRBD2 agrees at 7 bases. This CDR3 contains 14 residues. The V gene end was trimmed by 0 bases and the J gene end by 11 bases; junction bases not matched to a gene: 12. The germline gives CDR1 DFQATT, CDR2 SNEGSKA (reference sequence). The CDR3 here is CSARDWADGGEQYF. The CDR3 DNA reads as TGCAGTGCTAGAGATTGGGCTGATGGGGGGGAGCAGTACTTC.